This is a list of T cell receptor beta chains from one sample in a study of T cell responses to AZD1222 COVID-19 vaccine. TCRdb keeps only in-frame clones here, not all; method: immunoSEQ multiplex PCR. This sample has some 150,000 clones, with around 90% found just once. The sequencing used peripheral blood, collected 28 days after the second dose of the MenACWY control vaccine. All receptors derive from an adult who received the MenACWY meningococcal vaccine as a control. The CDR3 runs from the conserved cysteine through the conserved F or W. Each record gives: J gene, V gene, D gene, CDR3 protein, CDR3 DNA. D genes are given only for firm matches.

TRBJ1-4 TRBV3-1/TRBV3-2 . CASSQGDANEKLFF TGTGCCAGCAGCCAAGGGGACGCGAATGAAAAACTGTTTTTT
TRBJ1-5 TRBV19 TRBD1 CASRDRGSFNQPQHF TGTGCCAGTAGAGACAGGGGGTCTTTCAATCAGCCCCAGCATTTT
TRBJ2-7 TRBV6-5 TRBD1 CASRGTGLPKQYF TGTGCCAGCAGGGGGACAGGTTTACCGAAGCAGTACTTC
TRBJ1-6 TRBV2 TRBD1 CASSSTGGGNSPLHF TGTGCCAGCAGTAGTACAGGGGGGGGTAATTCACCCCTCCACTTT
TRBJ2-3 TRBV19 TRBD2 CASSISGNKNTQYF TGTGCCAGTAGTATAAGCGGGAATAAAAATACGCAGTATTTT
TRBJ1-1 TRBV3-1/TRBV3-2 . CASSQGWTAYTEAFF TGTGCCAGCAGCCAAGGGTGGACAGCATACACTGAAGCTTTCTTT
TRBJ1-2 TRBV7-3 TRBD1 CASSLGQGFGYTF TGTGCCAGCAGCCTCGGACAGGGATTTGGCTACACCTTC
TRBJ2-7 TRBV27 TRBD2 CASSLTGTSRFGYEQYF TGTGCCAGCAGTTTAACCGGGACTAGCAGGTTTGGCTACGAGCAGTACTTC
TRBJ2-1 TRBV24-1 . CATSDFNGGEQFF TGTGCCACCAGTGATTTCAACGGGGGTGAGCAGTTCTTC
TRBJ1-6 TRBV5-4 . CASSLESQGLSNSPLHF TGTGCCAGCAGCTTGGAGAGCCAGGGGCTGAGTAATTCACCCCTCCACTTT
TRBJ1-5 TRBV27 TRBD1 CASSLITGGNQPQHF TGTGCCAGCAGTTTGATTACAGGGGGCAATCAGCCCCAGCATTTT
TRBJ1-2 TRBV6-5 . CASRADRGYTF TGTGCCAGCAGGGCGGACCGTGGCTACACCTTC
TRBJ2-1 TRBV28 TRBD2 CASSPRTSGRWNEQFF TGTGCCAGCAGCCCCCGGACTAGCGGGCGTTGGAATGAGCAGTTCTTC
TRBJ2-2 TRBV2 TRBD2 CASRTSLTGELFF TGTGCCAGCCGGACTAGCCTCACCGGGGAGCTGTTTTTT
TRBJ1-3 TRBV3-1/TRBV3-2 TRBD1 CASTYRGDGNTIYF TGTGCCAGCACCTACAGGGGAGACGGAAACACCATATATTTT
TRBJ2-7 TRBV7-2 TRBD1 CASSWGQGYEQYF TGTGCCAGCAGCTGGGGACAGGGTTACGAGCAGTACTTC